This TCR beta chain stems from a study of blood T cell repertoires in COVID-19. Study-level information: In each case, the material was cDNA or gDNA derived from T cells, B-cell-depleted T cells, or PBMCs.

This CDR3 has 13 amino acids. Trimming took off 3 bases at V and 7 bases at J, with 13 bases between the two ends. Germline V gives CDR1 KGHSH, CDR2 LQKENI. Original processing methods: Reference gene primers were amplified, and this amplification served to estimate nucleated cell counts. The table came from immunoSEQ multiplex PCR; TCRdb's copy has only in-frame clones and leaves some out. V, J and clone size reflect that table, while D and trimming were determined from the DNA. The sample has tens of thousands of clones, about nine tenths seen once. The rearrangement links TRBV18 to TRBJ2-7, with D possibly TRBD1 on 5 matching bases. This receptor was identified in a woman in her seventies with active COVID-19. The source material was peripheral blood. CDR3 coding DNA: TGTGCCAGCTCACCTACGGTACAGGCTGAGCAGTACTTC. Residues: CASSPTVQAEQYF.